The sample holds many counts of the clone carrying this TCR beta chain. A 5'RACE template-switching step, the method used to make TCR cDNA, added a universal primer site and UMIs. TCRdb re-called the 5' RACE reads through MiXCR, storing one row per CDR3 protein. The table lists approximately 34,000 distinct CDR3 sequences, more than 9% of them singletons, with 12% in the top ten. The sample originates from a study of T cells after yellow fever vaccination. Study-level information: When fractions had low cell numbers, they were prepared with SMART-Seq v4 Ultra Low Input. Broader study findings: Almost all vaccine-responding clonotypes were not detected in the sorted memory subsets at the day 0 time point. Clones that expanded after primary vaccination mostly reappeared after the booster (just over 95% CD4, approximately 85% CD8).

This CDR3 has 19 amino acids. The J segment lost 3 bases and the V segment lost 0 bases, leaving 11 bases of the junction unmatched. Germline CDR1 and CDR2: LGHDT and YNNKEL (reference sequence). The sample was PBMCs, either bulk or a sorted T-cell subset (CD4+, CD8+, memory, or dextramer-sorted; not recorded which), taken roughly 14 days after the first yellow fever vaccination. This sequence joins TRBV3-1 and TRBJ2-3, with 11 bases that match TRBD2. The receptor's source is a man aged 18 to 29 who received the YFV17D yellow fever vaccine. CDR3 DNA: TGTGCCAGCAGCCAAGAGTGGGACTTCTTAGCGGGGGGGACAGATACGCAGTATTTT. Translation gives CASSQEWDFLAGGTDTQYF.